These 5 T cell receptor beta chains were all obtained from the same sample, sequenced in a study of human T cells and chemical hapten exposure. Noted time point: pre-sensitization, week 0. Noted treatment: therapeutic diphenylcyclopropenone sensitization with weekly scalp DPC. From the RACE reads, TCRdb called clonotypes with MiXCR, one entry per CDR3 protein. Of 270,000 or so distinct CDR3 sequences in the sample, around 7% were seen once. The material was whole blood, obtained in connection with sensitization to the hapten diphenylcyclopropenone (DPC). Receptors were obtained from a man younger than 30 with alopecia areata. Some clones in this sample may be carry-over from other donors' samples.

This clonotype was recorded a few times. The rearrangement joins TRBV4-3 to TRBJ2-6; the D gene is possibly TRBD2 (6 bases). The CDR3 loop spans 17 amino acids. V lost 0 bases and J 1 base, leaving 10 bases between the germline ends. CDR1 LGHNA and CDR2 YSLEER come from the germline V gene. CDR3 sequence: CASSQEAGLSGANVLTF. CDR3 coding DNA: TGCGCCAGCAGCCAAGAGGCGGGGCTATCTGGGGCCAACGTCCTGACTTTC.

This clonotype was counted only a few times. The chain has TRBV4-3 and TRBJ2-5; TRBD1 matches 8 bases. V gave up 2 bases and J gave up 2 bases; unmatched junction bases: 1. The CDR3 contains 14 residues. Per germline, CDR1 LGHNA and CDR2 YSLEER. The CDR3 here is CASSQYRGQETQYF. The CDR3 DNA reads as TGCGCCAGCAGCCAATACAGGGGGCAAGAGACCCAGTACTTC.

This clonotype was detected a few times. The chain has TRBV7-2 and TRBJ2-2, with D tentatively TRBD2 (6 bases). This CDR3 has 15 residues. The ends were cut back, 5 bases at V and 4 bases at J, with 14 bases in the middle. Germline V gene lookup returns CDR1 SGHTA and CDR2 FQGNSA. CDR3 in amino acids: CASSLRGGGTGELFF. The DNA for the CDR3 is TGTGCCAGCAGCCTTAGGGGAGGTGGCACCGGGGAGCTGTTTTTT.

J is TRBJ1-1 and V is TRBV10-3; D not resolved. The germline V gene has CDR1 ENHRY and CDR2 SYGVKD. V lost 5 bases to trimming and J lost 0 bases, with 7 bases between them. The CDR3 is 13 residues long. The CDR3 coding sequence is TGTGCCATCAGTCACACGTTGAACACTGAAGCTTTCTTT. It translates to CAISHTLNTEAFF.

This clonotype was counted a few times. This sequence joins TRBV12-3 or TRBV12-4 and TRBJ2-5; D not resolved. This CDR3 has 14 residues. Trimming pared 4 bases from V and 0 bases from J, leaving 9 bases between. The CDR3 DNA follows: TGTGCCAGCAGTTCCGACACCGACCAAGAGACCCAGTACTTC. This sequence encodes CASSSDTDQETQYF.